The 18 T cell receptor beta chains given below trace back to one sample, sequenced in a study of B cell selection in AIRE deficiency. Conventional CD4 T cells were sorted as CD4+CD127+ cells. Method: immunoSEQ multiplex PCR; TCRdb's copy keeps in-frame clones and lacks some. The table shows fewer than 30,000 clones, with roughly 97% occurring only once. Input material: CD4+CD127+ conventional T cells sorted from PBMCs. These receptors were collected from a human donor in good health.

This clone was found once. The CDR3 is CASSFATGVTNEKLFF. For the CDR3, the DNA is TGTGCCAGCAGCTTTGCGACAGGGGTAACTAATGAAAAACTGTTTTTT. The chain employs TRBV11-2 and TRBJ1-4; TRBD1 agrees at 8 bases. The CDR3 has 16 amino acids. V shed 3 bases and J 1 base; nucleotides not matched to a gene: 4. Germline V gene data show CDR1 as SGHAT and CDR2 as FQNNGV. The entire variable domain, with the rest obtained from reference TRBV11-2 and TRBJ1-4, is as follows: EAGVAQSPRYKIIEKRQSVAFWCNPISGHATLYWYQQILGQGPKLLIQFQNNGVVDDSQLPKDRFSAERLKGVDSTLKIQPAKLEDSAVYLCASSFATGVTNEKLFFGSGTQLSVL.

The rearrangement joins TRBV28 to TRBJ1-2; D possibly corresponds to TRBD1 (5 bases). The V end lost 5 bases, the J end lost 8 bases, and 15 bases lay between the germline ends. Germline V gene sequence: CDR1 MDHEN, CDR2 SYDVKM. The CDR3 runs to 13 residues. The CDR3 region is CASSPGRGMGYTF. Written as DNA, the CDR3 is TGTGCCAGCAGTCCCGGACGGGGGATGGGCTACACCTTC.

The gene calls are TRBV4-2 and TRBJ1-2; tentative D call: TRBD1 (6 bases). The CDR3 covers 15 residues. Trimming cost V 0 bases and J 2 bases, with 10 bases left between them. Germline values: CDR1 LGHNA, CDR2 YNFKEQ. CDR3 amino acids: CASSQEGGQNYGYTF. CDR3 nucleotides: TGTGCCAGCAGCCAAGAAGGGGGTCAGAACTATGGCTACACCTTC.

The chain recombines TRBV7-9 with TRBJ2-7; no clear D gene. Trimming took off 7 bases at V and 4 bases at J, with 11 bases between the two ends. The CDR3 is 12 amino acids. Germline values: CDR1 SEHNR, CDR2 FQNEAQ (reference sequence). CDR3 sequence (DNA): TGTGCCAGCACCTCCTGGGCATACGAGCAGTACTTC. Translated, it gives CASTSWAYEQYF.

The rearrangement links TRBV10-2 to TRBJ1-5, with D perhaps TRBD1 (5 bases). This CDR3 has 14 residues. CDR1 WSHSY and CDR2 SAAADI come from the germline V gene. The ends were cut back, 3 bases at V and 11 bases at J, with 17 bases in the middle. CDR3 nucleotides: TGCGCCAGCAGTGAAGCCGGGACCCCCCAGGCCCAGCATTTT. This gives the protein CASSEAGTPQAQHF.

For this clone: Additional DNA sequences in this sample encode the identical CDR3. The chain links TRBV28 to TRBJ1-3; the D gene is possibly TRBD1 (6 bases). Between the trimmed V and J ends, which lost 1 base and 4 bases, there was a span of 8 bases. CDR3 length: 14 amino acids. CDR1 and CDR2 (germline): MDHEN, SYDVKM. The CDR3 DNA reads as TGTGCCAGCAGTTTATCAGGGGCCGGAAACACCATATATTTT. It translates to CASSLSGAGNTIYF.

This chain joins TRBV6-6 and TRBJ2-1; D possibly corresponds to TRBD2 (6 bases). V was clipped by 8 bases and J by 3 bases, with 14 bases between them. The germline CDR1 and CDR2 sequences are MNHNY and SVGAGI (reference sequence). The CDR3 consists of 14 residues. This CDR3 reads CASLAGSGYNEQFF. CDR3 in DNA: TGTGCCAGCCTGGCTGGTAGCGGCTACAATGAGCAGTTCTTC.

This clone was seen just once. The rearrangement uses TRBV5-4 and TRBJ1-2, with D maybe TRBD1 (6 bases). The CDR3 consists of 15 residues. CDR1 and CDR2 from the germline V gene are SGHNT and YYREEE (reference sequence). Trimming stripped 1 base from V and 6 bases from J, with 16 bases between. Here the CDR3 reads CASSLLNRVGNGYTF. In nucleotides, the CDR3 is TGTGCCAGCAGCTTGCTGAACAGGGTTGGGAATGGCTACACCTTC.

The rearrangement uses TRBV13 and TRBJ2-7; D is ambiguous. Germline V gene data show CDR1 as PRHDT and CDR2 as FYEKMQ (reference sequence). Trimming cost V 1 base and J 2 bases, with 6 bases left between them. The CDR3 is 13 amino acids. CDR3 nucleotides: TGTGCCAGCAGCTTAGCGGTTCCCTACGAGCAGTACTTC. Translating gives CASSLAVPYEQYF.

The CDR3 spells CASSQDGSSGNTIYF. The CDR3 DNA reads TGCGCCAGCAGCCAAGATGGGAGCTCTGGAAACACCATATATTTT. The chain joins TRBV4-3 to TRBJ1-3; D remains unclear. Germline V lookup: CDR1 LGHNA, CDR2 YSLEER. CDR3 length: 15 amino acids. V was cut by 0 bases and J by 0 bases, with 6 bases left in between.

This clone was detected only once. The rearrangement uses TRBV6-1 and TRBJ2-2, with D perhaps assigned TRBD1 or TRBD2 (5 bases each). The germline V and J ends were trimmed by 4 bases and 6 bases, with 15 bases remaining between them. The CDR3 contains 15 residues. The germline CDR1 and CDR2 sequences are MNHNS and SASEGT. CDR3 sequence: CASSADRVGAGELFF. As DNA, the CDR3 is TGTGCCAGCAGTGCCGACAGAGTGGGGGCCGGGGAGCTGTTTTTT.

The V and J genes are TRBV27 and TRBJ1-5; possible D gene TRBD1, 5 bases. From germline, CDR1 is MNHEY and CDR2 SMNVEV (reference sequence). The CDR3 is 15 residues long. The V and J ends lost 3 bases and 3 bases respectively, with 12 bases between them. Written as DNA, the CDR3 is TGTGCCAGCAGTTTTCGGGGCAGATCCAATCAGCCCCAGCATTTT. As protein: CASSFRGRSNQPQHF.

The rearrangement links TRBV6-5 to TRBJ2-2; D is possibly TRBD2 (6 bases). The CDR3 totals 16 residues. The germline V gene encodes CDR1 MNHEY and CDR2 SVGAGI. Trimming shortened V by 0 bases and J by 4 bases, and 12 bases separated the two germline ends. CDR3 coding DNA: TGTGCCAGCAGTTACTCTTGGGGGAGGAGCACCGGGGAGCTGTTTTTT. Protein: CASSYSWGRSTGELFF.

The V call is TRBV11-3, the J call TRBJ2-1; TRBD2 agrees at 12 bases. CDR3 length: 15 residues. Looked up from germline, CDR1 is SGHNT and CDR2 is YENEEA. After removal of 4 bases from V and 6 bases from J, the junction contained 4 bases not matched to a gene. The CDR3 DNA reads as TGTGCCAGCAGCTGGACTAGCGGGACCCCCAATGAGCAGTTCTTC. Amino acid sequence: CASSWTSGTPNEQFF.

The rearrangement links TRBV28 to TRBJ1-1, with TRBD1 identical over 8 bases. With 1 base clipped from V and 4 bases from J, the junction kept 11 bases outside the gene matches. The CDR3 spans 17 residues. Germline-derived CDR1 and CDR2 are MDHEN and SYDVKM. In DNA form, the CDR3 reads TGTGCCAGCAGTTTATTGGGCAGGGGGCTGACGGGCACTGAAGCTTTCTTT. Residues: CASSLLGRGLTGTEAFF.

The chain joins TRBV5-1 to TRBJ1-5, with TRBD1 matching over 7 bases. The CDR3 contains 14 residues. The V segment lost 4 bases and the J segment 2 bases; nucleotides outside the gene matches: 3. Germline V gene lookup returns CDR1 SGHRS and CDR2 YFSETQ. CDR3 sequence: CASSPGTGNQPQHF. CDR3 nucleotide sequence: TGCGCCAGCAGCCCCGGGACAGGCAATCAGCCCCAGCATTTT.

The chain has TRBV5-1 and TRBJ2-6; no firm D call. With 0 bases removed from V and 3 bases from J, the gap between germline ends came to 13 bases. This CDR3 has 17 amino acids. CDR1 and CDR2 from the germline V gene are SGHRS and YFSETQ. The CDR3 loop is CASSLGPQVGGANVLTF. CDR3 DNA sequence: TGCGCCAGCAGCTTGGGCCCCCAGGTGGGTGGGGCCAACGTCCTGACTTTC.

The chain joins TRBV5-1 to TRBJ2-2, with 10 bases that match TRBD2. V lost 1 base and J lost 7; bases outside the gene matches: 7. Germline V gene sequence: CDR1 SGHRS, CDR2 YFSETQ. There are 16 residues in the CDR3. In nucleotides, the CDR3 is TGCGCCAGCAGCTTGTCGGCTAGCGGGAGAAACGGGGAGCTGTTTTTT. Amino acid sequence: CASSLSASGRNGELFF.